What follows are 5 T cell receptor beta chains derived from one specimen sequenced in a study of CD8 T cells in ankylosing spondylitis. No antigen has been assigned to these receptors. Overall study results and limits: Eight highly homologous variants formed a TCR beta motif that appeared characteristic of ankylosing spondylitis blood.

TCRdb itself ran the 5' RACE reads through MiXCR, one entry per CDR3 protein. The sample records about 510,000 distinct CDR3 sequences, about 5.7% being singletons. The sample consisted of blood, either unsorted or a sorted T cell fraction (not recorded which). These receptors came from a male donor with ankylosing spondylitis.

Ten or more counts support this clonotype. The gene calls are TRBV6-5 and TRBJ1-5, with a possible D match to TRBD1 (5 bases). The CDR3 loop spans 17 amino acids. The germline CDR1 and CDR2 sequences are MNHEY and SVGAGI. V was clipped by 0 bases and J by 0 bases, with 12 bases between them. CDR3 region: CASSYSKGVYSNQPQHF. CDR3 DNA: TGTGCCAGCAGTTACTCTAAAGGGGTGTATAGCAATCAGCCCCAGCATTTT.

This clonotype was seen ten or more times. The chain recombines TRBV7-9 with TRBJ2-3, with a weak D call TRBD2 (6 bases). Deletions cut 8 bases from V and 2 bases from J, with 14 bases between. The germline V gene has CDR1 SEHNR and CDR2 FQNEAQ (reference sequence). The CDR3 has 14 amino acids. CDR3 coding DNA: TGTGCCAGCGTAGCGGTGGAGGCCACAGATACGCAGTATTTT. Translation gives CASVAVEATDTQYF.

This clonotype was counted many times. The rearrangement joins TRBV4-3 to TRBJ2-1; 9 bases line up with TRBD1. Germline CDR1 is LGHNA and CDR2 is YSLEER. The CDR3 totals 15 residues. After removal of 1 base from V and 3 bases from J, the junction contained 1 base not matched to a gene. The CDR3 DNA reads TGCGCCAGCAGCCAAGTGGGACAGGGCTACAATGAGCAGTTCTTC. Amino acid sequence: CASSQVGQGYNEQFF.

This clonotype has a count of ten or more. The chain is built from TRBV27 and TRBJ2-1, with D possibly being TRBD1 (6 bases). Per germline, CDR1 MNHEY and CDR2 SMNVEV (reference sequence). V lost 2 bases, J lost 8 bases, and 10 bases lay in between. This CDR3 spans 13 amino acids. CDR3 nucleotide sequence: TGTGCCAGCAGTTTAAACAGGGCACATGAGCAGTTCTTC. Its protein is CASSLNRAHEQFF.

This rearrangement joins TRBV24-1 to TRBJ2-1; 8 bases align to TRBD2. V gave up 2 bases and J gave up 10 bases; unmatched junction bases: 6. CDR3 size: 14 residues. From germline, CDR1 is KGHDR and CDR2 SFDVKD. The CDR3, as DNA: TGTGCCACCAGTGATTCACTAGCGGCCGAGGAGCAGTTCTTC. Translation: CATSDSLAAEEQFF.